Listed here are 4 T cell receptor beta chains from one sample, sequenced in a study of shared clonotypes between healthy human individuals. Repertoires were generated with immunoSEQ multiplex PCR, while TCRdb's copy carries only in-frame clones and drops some. Among 1.5 million to 1.9 million clones, nearly 99% were seen once, and the ten largest hold around 0.47%. The sequencing sample was made of naive CD4+ T cells sorted from blood. This sample's subset: CD45RA+ positively selected. All receptors derive from a man between 25 and 39 years old in good health.

The V and J genes are TRBV4-1 and TRBJ2-3; tentative D call: TRBD2 (6 bases). Per germline, CDR1 MGHRA and CDR2 YSYEKL. With 4 bases removed from V and 4 bases from J, the gap between germline ends came to 18 bases. The CDR3 is made up of 16 amino acids. The CDR3: CASSLTPAGGSDTQYF. CDR3 nucleotide sequence: TGCGCCAGCAGCCTTACTCCAGCCGGAGGGTCAGATACGCAGTATTTT.

The chain recombines TRBV28 with TRBJ1-1, with D possibly TRBD1 on 6 matching bases. Trimming removed 5 bases from V and 5 bases from J, with 15 bases in between. CDR3 length: 14 residues. The germline CDR1 and CDR2 sequences are MDHEN and SYDVKM. The CDR3 DNA reads as TGTGCCAGCAGTCCACCCAGGGGAAGGACTGAAGCTTTCTTT. Protein sequence: CASSPPRGRTEAFF.

The rearrangement uses TRBV5-1 and TRBJ2-2; tentative D call: TRBD1 (5 bases). Trimming removed 5 bases from V and 1 base from J, with 12 bases in between. The CDR3 is 15 amino acids. Germline assignment: CDR1 SGHRS and CDR2 YFSETQ. The chain's CDR3 is CASRLNTGNTGELFF. In DNA, the CDR3 is TGCGCCAGCAGACTCAACACAGGGAACACCGGGGAGCTGTTTTTT.

The gene calls are TRBV4-1 and TRBJ2-3; D is uncertain. The CDR3 totals 15 residues. Germline V lookup: CDR1 MGHRA, CDR2 YSYEKL. Trimming left V 8 bases short and J 2 bases short, with 17 bases between. This CDR3 is CASDRAVRVTDTQYF. CDR3 bases: TGCGCCAGCGACCGGGCCGTCCGCGTCACAGATACGCAGTATTTT.